This section outlines one T cell receptor (beta chain) sequence together with its context. The CDR3 length is 16 residues. The germline gives CDR1 SGHNT, CDR2 YYREEE (reference sequence). V lost 4 bases, J lost 4 bases, and 6 bases stayed unmatched. The source of the sample is a study of blood T cell repertoires in COVID-19. Study context: Samples of COVID-19 (acute and convalescent) were obtained from the United States, Italy and Spain. PBMCs, B-cell-depleted T cells, or T cells provided the cDNA or gDNA that made up the material.

Profiling relied on immunoSEQ multiplex PCR, and the TCRdb table lists in-frame clones only, not all of them. The table shows about 260,000 clones, with 84% occurring only once. Specimen: peripheral blood. The chain is built from TRBV5-4 and TRBJ2-3, with 13 nucleotides matching TRBD2. The clonotype originates from a woman in her thirties or forties who had recovered from COVID-19. This CDR3 is CASSPGTSGESDTQYF. CDR3 bases: TGTGCCAGCAGCCCCGGGACTAGCGGGGAGTCAGATACGCAGTATTTT.